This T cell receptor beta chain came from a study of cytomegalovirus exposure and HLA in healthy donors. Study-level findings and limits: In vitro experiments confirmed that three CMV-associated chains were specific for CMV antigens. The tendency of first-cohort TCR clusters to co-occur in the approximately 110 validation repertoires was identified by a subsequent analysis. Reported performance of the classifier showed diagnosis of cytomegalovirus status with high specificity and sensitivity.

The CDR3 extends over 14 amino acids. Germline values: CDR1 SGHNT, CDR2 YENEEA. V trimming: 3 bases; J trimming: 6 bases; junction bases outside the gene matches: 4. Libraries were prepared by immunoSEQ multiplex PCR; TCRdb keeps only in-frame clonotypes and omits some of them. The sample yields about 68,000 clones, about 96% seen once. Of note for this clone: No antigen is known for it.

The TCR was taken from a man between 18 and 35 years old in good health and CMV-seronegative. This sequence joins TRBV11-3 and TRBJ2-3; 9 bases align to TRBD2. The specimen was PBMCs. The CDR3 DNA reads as TGTGCCAGCAGCTTGCTAGCGGGATCGGATACGCAGTATTTT. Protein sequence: CASSLLAGSDTQYF.